This T cell receptor beta chain emerged from a study of identical twins. TCRdb redid the calling of the 5' RACE reads with MiXCR, one entry per CDR3 protein. The sample contains approximately 500,000 distinct CDR3 sequences, 13% to 15% of which appear only once. The CDR3 is made up of 15 amino acids. Germline trimming cut 5 bases from V and 0 bases from J; bases unmatched to any gene: 7. The germline V gene encodes CDR1 SQVTM and CDR2 ANQGSEA. The same data also went into a second study, on yellow fever vaccine responses in identical twins.

The material sequenced was CD4+ T cells sorted from blood. The rearrangement joins TRBV29-1 to TRBJ2-1; 7 bases are shared with TRBD2. The TCR sequence derives from a woman younger than 35 in good health. The CDR3 protein is CSVRAGPSSYNEQFF. In DNA form, the CDR3 reads TGCAGCGTTCGAGCGGGGCCCAGCTCCTACAATGAGCAGTTCTTC.